This T cell receptor (beta chain) appears in the sequencing data of a study of T cells in Graves' hyperthyroidism and ophthalmopathy. With regard to this clonotype: Its matching antigen is unknown.

Using RNA transcripts as the source, TCR beta CDR3 regions were amplified. The HTBI primer set served for first-round RT-PCR of the TCR CDR3. One entry per CDR3 protein, called by TCRdb with MiXCR from the multiplex PCR reads. The data show approximately 480,000 distinct CDR3 sequences, less than 25% seen once. CDR3 length: 16 amino acids. V lost 6 bases to trimming and J lost 0 bases, with 15 bases between them. Each patient was aged 18 to 65 and had newly diagnosed hyperthyroidism of under 2 months' duration. Diagnoses were made from clinical symptoms, serum measures (thyroxine and TRAb), thyroid ultrasound and orbital computed tomography. Fresh peripheral blood, 8 to 10 ml of it, supplied the PBMCs. Overall study results and limits: In simple terms, a model built on 13 V-J features told ophthalmopathy apart from stable hyperthyroidism.

This clonotype was sampled from a man between 18 and 29 years old with Graves' hyperthyroidism. V gene TRBV12-3 or TRBV12-4 combines with J gene TRBJ2-4, with D unresolved. Sequences were obtained from blood. The CDR3 bases are TGTGCCAGCAGCCTCCACAGATCCCTAGCCAAAAACATTCAGTACTTC. Protein sequence: CASSLHRSLAKNIQYF.